A selection of T cell receptor beta chains follows, all from one sample in a study of blood T cell repertoires in COVID-19. Libraries were prepared by immunoSEQ multiplex PCR; TCRdb keeps only in-frame clonotypes and omits some of them. The sample lists fewer than 500,000 clones, around 90% occurring once. The sample taken for sequencing was peripheral blood. These receptors originate from a man between 18 and 35 years old with COVID-19, enrolled during active disease. The CDR3 runs from the conserved cysteine through the conserved F or W. D genes are given only for firm matches. Clone size is not always given. Where it is, it says once, few, many or a class for expanded clones.

j_call d_call v_call clone_size cdr3_nt cdr3_aa
TRBJ2-7 . TRBV5-4 . TGTGCCAGCAGCACCGAAGGGGGGGTCGCGACCTACGAGCAGTACTTC CASSTEGGVATYEQYF
TRBJ2-1 TRBD1 TRBV2 . TGTGCCAGCAGTTGGACAGGGGGCAGGAATGAGCAGTTCTTC CASSWTGGRNEQFF
TRBJ2-7 TRBD1 TRBV5-4 . TGTGCCAGCAGCTCAGGACAGGGGAGCTACGAGCAGTACTTC CASSSGQGSYEQYF
TRBJ2-7 TRBD1 TRBV30 once TGTGCCTGGAGTTTCGGACAGGGGGCTTACGAGCAGTACTTC CAWSFGQGAYEQYF
TRBJ2-3 TRBD2 TRBV3-1/TRBV3-2 . TGTGCCAGCAGCCCGGAGCGGGGGCGGGATACGCAGTATTTT CASSPERGRDTQYF
TRBJ1-2 TRBD1 TRBV4-1 . TGCGCCAGCAGCCAAGGACAGGGGTGGGCTGGCTACACCTTC CASSQGQGWAGYTF
TRBJ2-6 TRBD1 TRBV5-4 . TGTGCCAGCAGCCCCGGGACAGGGATCGGCTCTGGGGCCAACGTCCTGACTTTC CASSPGTGIGSGANVLTF
TRBJ2-3 . TRBV28 . TGTGCCAGCAGTTATTATGGTACTAGCACAGATACGCAGTATTTT CASSYYGTSTDTQYF
TRBJ2-3 . TRBV15 . TGTGCCACCAGCACAACGGGAGACAACACAGATACGCAGTATTTT CATSTTGDNTDTQYF
TRBJ1-1 . TRBV19 once TGTGCCAGTAGTATGTCTCCGAACACTGAAGCTTTCTTT CASSMSPNTEAFF
TRBJ1-4 TRBD1 TRBV5-1 . TGCGCCAGCAGCGGGGGACAGGGAAGTGAAAAACTGTTTTTT CASSGGQGSEKLFF
TRBJ1-2 TRBD1 TRBV23-1 . TGCGCCAGTGACAGGGTTATTGGCTACACCTTC CASDRVIGYTF
TRBJ2-1 TRBD2 TRBV19 . TGTGCCAGTAGTTCTAGTCCCCTAGCGGGAGGCTACAATGAGCAGTTCTTC CASSSSPLAGGYNEQFF
TRBJ1-1 . TRBV18 . TGTGCCAGCTCACCAGAGCGGGGAGTTGAAGCTTTCTTT CASSPERGVEAFF
TRBJ2-3 TRBD2 TRBV5-4 . TGTGCCAGCGACTCCTACGGGACTAGCGGGAGAGGAGATACGCAGTATTTT CASDSYGTSGRGDTQYF
TRBJ2-7 . TRBV11-2 . TGTGCCAGCAGCCCAGCTCGGACGGGAATGGGATACGAGCAGTACTTC CASSPARTGMGYEQYF
TRBJ2-1 TRBD2 TRBV7-3 . TGTGCCAGCAGCTTACTAGCGGGAGTAAGCTCCTACAATGAGCAGTTCTTC CASSLLAGVSSYNEQFF
TRBJ2-6 TRBD1 TRBV19 . TGTGCCAGCAGACAGGGGGCGCCTGGGGCCAACGTCCTGACTTTC CASRQGAPGANVLTF
TRBJ2-1 TRBD2 TRBV5-6 . TGTGCCAGCGGCCGAGCGGGAGGCCAATCCAATGAGCAGTTCTTC CASGRAGGQSNEQFF
TRBJ2-7 . TRBV30 . TGTGCCTGGACCCCGGGTGGCACCCAGCACGAGCAGTACTTC CAWTPGGTQHEQYF
TRBJ2-1 TRBD1 TRBV5-1 once TGCGCCAGCAGCTTACAGGGGGATACCCTCAATGAGCAGTTCTTC CASSLQGDTLNEQFF
TRBJ2-3 TRBD1 TRBV19 . TGTGCCAGTAGTATGGGGACAGCCAACACAGATACGCAGTATTTT CASSMGTANTDTQYF
TRBJ1-5 . TRBV7-6 . TGTGCCAGGCAATCGAGAAGCGCCACCGATAGCAATCAGCCCCAGCATTTT CARQSRSATDSNQPQHF
TRBJ2-1 . TRBV10-3 . TGTGCCATCAGTGAACAAGCGTCGGATGAGCAGTTCTTC CAISEQASDEQFF
TRBJ2-5 . TRBV3-1/TRBV3-2 . TGTGCCAGCAGCCAACCGGGGGGCGCGATGGGCCAGTACTTC CASSQPGGAMGQYF
TRBJ1-2 TRBD1 TRBV7-9 once TGTGCCAGCAGCCGACAGGGGTATGGCTACACCTTC CASSRQGYGYTF
TRBJ1-1 . TRBV19 . TGTGCCAGTAGTATTAAGAACACTGAAGCTTTCTTT CASSIKNTEAFF
TRBJ2-5 . TRBV2 . TGTGCCAGCAGGCCGGACATTAACCAAGAGACCCAGTACTTC CASRPDINQETQYF